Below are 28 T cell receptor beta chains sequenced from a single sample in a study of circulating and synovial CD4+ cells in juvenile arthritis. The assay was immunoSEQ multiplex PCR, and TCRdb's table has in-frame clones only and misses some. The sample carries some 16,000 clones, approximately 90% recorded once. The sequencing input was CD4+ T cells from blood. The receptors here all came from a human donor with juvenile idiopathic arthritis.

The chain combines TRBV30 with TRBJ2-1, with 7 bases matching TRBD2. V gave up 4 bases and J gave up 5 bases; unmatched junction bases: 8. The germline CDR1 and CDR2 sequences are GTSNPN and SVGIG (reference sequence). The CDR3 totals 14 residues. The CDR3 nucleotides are TGTGCCTGGAAAGCGGCTAGCGGCAACAATGAGCAGTTCTTC. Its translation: CAWKAASGNNEQFF. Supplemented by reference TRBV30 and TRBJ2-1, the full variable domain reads SQTIHQWPATLVQPVGSPLSLECTVEGTSNPNLYWYRQAAGRGLQLLFYSVGIGQISSEVPQNLSASRPQDRQFILSSKKLLLSDSGFYLCAWKAASGNNEQFFGPGTRLTVL.

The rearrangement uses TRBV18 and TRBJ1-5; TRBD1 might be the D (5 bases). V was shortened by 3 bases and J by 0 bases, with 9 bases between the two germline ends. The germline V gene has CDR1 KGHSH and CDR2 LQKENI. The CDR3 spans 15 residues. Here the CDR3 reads CASSPGGDSNQPQHF. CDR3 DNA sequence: TGTGCCAGCTCACCCGGGGGAGATAGCAATCAGCCCCAGCATTTT.

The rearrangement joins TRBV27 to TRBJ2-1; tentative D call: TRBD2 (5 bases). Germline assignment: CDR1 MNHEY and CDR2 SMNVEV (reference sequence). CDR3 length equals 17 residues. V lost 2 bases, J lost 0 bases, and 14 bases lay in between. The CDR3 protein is CASSLGSERSSYNEQFF. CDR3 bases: TGTGCCAGCAGTTTAGGGAGTGAAAGGAGCTCCTACAATGAGCAGTTCTTC.

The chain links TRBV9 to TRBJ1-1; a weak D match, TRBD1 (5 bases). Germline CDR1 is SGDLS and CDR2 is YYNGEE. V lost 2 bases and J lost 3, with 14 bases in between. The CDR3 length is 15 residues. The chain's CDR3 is CASSVRAARDTEAFF. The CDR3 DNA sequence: TGTGCCAGCAGCGTCAGGGCTGCCAGGGACACTGAAGCTTTCTTT.

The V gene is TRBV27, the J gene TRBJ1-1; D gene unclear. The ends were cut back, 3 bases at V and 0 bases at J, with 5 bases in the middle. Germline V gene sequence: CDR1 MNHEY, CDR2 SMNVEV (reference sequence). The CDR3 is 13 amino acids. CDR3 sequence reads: CASSFSMNTEAFF. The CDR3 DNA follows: TGTGCCAGCAGTTTCTCTATGAACACTGAAGCTTTCTTT.

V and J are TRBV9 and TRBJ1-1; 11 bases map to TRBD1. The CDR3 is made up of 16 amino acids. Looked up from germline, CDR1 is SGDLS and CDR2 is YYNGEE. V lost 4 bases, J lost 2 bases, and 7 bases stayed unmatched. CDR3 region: CASSPRTGGLNTEAFF. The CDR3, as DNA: TGTGCCAGCAGCCCGCGGACAGGGGGCCTAAACACTGAAGCTTTCTTT.

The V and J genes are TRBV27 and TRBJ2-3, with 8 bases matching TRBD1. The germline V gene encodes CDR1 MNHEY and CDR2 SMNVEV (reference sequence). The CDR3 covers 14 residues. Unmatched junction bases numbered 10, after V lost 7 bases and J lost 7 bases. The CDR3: CASNQHGQGYTQYF. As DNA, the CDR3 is TGTGCCAGCAATCAACACGGACAGGGCTATACGCAGTATTTT.

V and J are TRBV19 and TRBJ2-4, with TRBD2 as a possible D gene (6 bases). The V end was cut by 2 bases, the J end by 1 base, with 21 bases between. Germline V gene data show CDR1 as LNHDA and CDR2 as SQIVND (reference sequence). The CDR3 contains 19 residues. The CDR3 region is CASSILDGRVAGAKNIQYF. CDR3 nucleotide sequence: TGTGCCAGTAGTATATTGGACGGCAGGGTTGCGGGGGCCAAAAACATTCAGTACTTC. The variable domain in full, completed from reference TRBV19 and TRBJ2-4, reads DGGITQSPKYLFRKEGQNVTLSCEQNLNHDAMYWYRQDPGQGLRLIYYSQIVNDFQKGDIAEGYSVSREKKESFPLTVTSAQKNPTAFYLCASSILDGRVAGAKNIQYFGAGTRLSVL.

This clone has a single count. The CDR3 region is CASSPLAGGTNTDTQYF. CDR3 bases: TGTGCCAGCTCACCTCTAGCGGGGGGGACTAACACAGATACGCAGTATTTT. The V call is TRBV18, the J call TRBJ2-3; TRBD2 aligns across 12 bases. There are 17 residues in the CDR3. J gave up 2 bases and V 3 bases, and 6 bases lay outside the gene matches. Germline V lookup: CDR1 KGHSH, CDR2 LQKENI.

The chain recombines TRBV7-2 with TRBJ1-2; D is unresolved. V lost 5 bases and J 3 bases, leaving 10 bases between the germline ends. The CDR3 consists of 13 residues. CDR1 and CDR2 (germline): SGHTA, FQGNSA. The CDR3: CASSPSIDYGYTF. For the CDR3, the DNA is TGTGCCAGCAGCCCTAGTATTGACTATGGCTACACCTTC.

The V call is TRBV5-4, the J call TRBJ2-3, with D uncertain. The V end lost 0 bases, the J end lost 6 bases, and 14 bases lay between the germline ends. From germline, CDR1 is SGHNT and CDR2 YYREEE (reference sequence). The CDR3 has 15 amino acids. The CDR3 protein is CASSLAPSPSDTQYF. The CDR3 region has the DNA TGTGCCAGCAGCTTGGCCCCGTCTCCTTCGGATACGCAGTATTTT.

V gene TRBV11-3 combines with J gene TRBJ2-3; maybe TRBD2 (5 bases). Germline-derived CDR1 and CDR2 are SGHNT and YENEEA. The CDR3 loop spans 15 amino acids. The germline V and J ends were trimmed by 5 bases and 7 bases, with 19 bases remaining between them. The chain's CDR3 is CASSPPGGLSNTQYF. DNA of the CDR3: TGTGCCAGCAGCCCCCCTGGTGGACTCTCGAATACGCAGTATTTT.

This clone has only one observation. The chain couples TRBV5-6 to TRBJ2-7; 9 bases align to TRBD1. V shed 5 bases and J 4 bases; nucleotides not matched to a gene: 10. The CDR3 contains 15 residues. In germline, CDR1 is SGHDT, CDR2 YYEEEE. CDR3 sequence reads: CASRMAGTGLYEQYF. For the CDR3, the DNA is TGTGCCAGCAGGATGGCCGGGACAGGGTTGTACGAGCAGTACTTC.

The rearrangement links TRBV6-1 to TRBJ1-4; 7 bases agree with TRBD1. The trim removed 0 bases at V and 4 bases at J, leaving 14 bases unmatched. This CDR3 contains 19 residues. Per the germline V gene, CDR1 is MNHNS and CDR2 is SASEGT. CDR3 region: CASSEAGRQGQVNNEKLFF. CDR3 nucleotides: TGTGCCAGCAGTGAAGCGGGTCGACAGGGCCAGGTTAATAATGAAAAACTGTTTTTT.

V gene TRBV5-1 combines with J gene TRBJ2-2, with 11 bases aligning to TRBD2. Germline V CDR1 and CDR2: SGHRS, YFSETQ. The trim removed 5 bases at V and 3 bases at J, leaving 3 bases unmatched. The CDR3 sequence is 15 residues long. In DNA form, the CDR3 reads TGCGCCAGCAGAAGGACTAGCGGGCACACCGGGGAGCTGTTTTTT. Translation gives CASRRTSGHTGELFF.

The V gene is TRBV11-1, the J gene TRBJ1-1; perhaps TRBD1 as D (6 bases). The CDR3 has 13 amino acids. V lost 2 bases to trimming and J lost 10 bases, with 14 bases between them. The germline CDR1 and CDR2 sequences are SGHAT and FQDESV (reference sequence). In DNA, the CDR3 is TGTGCCAGCAGCTTAAAGTTGGACAGCAGAGCTTTCTTT. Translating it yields CASSLKLDSRAFF.

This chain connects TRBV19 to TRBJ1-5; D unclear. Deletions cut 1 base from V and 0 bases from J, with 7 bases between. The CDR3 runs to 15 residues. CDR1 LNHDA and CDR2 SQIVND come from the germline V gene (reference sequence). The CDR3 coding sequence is TGTGCCAGTAGTATAGTAGAGTATAGCAATCAGCCCCAGCATTTT. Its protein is CASSIVEYSNQPQHF.

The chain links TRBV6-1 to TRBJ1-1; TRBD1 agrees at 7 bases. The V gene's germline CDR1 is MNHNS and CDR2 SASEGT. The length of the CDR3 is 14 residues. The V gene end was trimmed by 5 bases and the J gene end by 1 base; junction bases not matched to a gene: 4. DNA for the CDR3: TGTGCCAGCAGTTTGACAGGGTGGAACACTGAAGCTTTCTTT. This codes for CASSLTGWNTEAFF.

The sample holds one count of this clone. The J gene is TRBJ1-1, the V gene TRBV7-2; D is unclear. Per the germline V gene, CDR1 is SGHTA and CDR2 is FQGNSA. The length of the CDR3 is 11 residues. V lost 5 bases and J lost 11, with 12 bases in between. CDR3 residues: CASSPRSGAFF. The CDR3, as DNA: TGTGCCAGCAGCCCTCGCTCGGGGGCTTTCTTT.

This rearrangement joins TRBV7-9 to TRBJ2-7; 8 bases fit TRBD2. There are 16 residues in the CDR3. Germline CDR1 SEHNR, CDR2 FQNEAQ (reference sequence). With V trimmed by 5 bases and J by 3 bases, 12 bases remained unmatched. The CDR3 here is CASSPGVGRALYEQYF. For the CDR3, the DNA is TGTGCCAGCAGCCCAGGGGTCGGGAGGGCCCTCTACGAGCAGTACTTC.

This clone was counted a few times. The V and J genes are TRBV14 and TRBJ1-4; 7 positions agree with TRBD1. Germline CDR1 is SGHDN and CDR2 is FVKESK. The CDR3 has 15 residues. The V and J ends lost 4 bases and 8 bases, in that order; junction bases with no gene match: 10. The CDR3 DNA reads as TGTGCCAGCAGCCCGGGACAGTCTCCAAGGGAAAAACTGTTTTTT. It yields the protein CASSPGQSPREKLFF.

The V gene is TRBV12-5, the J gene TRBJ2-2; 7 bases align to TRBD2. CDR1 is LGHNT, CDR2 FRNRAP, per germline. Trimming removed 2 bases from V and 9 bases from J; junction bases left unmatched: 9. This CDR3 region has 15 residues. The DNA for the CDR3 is TGTGCTAGTGGTTTGAGGGCTAGCGGAGGCCGGGAGCTGTTTTTT. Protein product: CASGLRASGGRELFF.

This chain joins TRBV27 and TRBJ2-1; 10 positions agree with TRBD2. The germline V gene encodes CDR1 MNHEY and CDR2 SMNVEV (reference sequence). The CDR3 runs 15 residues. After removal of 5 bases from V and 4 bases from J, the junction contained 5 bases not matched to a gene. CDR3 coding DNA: TGTGCCAGCAGTCCTACTAGCGGGAATTACAATGAGCAGTTCTTC. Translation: CASSPTSGNYNEQFF.

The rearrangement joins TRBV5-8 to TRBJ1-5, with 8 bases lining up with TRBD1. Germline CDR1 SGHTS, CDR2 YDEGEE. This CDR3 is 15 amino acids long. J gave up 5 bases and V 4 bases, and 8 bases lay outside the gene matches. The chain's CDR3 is CASSDLDRGDQPQHF. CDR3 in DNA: TGTGCCAGCAGCGATCTTGACAGGGGCGATCAGCCCCAGCATTTT.

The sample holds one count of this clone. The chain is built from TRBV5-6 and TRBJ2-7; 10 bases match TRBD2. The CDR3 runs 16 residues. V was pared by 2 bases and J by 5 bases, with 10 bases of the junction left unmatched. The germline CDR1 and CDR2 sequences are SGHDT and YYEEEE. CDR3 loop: CASSFLPSGGINEQYF. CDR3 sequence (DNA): TGTGCCAGCAGCTTTCTCCCTAGCGGGGGTATCAACGAGCAGTACTTC.

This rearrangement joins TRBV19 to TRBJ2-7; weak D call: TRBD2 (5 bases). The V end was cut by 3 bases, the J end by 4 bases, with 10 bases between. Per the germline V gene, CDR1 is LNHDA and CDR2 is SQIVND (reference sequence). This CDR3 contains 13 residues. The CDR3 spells CASSIRRGYEQYF. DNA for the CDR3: TGTGCCAGTAGTATCCGCCGAGGGTACGAGCAGTACTTC.

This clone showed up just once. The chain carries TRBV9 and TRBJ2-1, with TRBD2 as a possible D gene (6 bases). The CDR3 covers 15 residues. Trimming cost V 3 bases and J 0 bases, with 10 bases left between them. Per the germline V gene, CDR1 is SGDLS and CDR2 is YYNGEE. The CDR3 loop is CASSGSGLSYNEQFF. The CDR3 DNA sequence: TGTGCCAGCAGCGGTAGCGGACTCTCCTACAATGAGCAGTTCTTC.

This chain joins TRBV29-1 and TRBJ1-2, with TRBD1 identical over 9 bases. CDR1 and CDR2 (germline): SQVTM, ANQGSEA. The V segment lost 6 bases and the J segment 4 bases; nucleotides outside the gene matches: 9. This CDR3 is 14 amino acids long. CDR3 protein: CSVQRDRAIYGYTF. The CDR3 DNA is TGCAGCGTCCAAAGGGACAGGGCAATCTATGGCTACACCTTC.